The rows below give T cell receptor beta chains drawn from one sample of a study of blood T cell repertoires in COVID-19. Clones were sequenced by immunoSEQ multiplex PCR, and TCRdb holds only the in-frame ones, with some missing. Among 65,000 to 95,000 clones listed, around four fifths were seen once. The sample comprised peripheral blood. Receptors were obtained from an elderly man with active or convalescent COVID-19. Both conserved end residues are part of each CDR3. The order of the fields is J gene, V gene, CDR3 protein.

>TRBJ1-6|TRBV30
CAWSVQSSYNSPLHF
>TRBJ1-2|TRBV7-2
CASSPRTGGSNYGYTF
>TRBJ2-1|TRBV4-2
CASSQEGAASLRFF
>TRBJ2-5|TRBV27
CASSSLLAGQETQYF
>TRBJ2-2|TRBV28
CASSLDTVNTGELFF
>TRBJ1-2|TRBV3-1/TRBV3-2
CASSLREYGYTF
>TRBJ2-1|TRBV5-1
CASSSSGTEYNEQFF
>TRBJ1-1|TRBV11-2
CASSLGENTEAFF
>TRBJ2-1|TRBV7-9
CASSHGRDRVFDEQFF
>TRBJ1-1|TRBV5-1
CASGNGDTEAFF
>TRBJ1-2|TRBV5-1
CASRPGFAYGYTF
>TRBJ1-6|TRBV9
CASSVEVSYNSPLHF
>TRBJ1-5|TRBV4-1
CASSQEHLDYSNQPQHF
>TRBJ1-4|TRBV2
CASSPPPQGERLFF
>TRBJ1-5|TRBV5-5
CASSSGQGDQPQHF
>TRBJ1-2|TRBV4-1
CASSLVIRQKTNYGYTF
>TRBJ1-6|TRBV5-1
CASSLGGGAYNSPLHF
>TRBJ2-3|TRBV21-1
CASSKAWTSGLTDTQYF
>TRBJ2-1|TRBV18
CASSPKGYNEQFF
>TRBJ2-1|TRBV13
CASSSRGTGIGNEQFF
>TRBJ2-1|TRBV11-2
CASSLERLAGEQFF
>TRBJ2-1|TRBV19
CASMGRGRWEQFF
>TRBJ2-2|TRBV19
CASSMGNRGRITGELFF